The 25 T cell receptor beta chains reported below all come from one sample, sequenced in a study of shared clonotypes between healthy human individuals. Profiled with immunoSEQ multiplex PCR; TCRdb holds only in-frame clones, not every one. The sample records more than 2 million clones, 85% to 95% being singletons. Sequencing was carried out using naive CD4+ T cells sorted from blood. Subset reported: CD45RA+ positively selected. The receptors shown here come from a man aged 18-30 years in good health.

The chain uses TRBV7-2 and TRBJ2-7, with D perhaps TRBD1 or TRBD2 (6 bases each). Germline lookup yields CDR1 SGHTA and CDR2 FQGNSA. The CDR3 extends over 14 amino acids. The germline V and J ends were trimmed by 4 bases and 4 bases, with 14 bases remaining between them. This chain's CDR3 is CASSWGASKYEQYF. The CDR3 DNA reads as TGTGCCAGCAGCTGGGGGGCTAGCAAGTACGAGCAGTACTTC.

This clone was counted once. The rearrangement uses TRBV5-4 and TRBJ1-1; possibly TRBD1 for D (5 bases). The length of the CDR3 is 15 residues. The germline V gene encodes CDR1 SGHNT and CDR2 YYREEE (reference sequence). V was clipped by 0 bases and J by 4 bases, with 13 bases between them. The CDR3 here is CASSLVGGTVTEAFF. Here the CDR3 DNA reads TGTGCCAGCAGCTTGGTGGGGGGAACAGTCACTGAAGCTTTCTTT.

Notes on this clone: Other DNA sequences within the sample encode an identical CDR3. The V gene is TRBV19, the J gene TRBJ2-7, with 7 bases matching TRBD2. Germline assignment: CDR1 LNHDA and CDR2 SQIVND (reference sequence). The CDR3 is 14 residues long. The J segment lost 0 bases and the V segment lost 4 bases, leaving 3 bases of the junction unmatched. CDR3 residues: CASSTSGTSYEQYF. DNA of the CDR3: TGTGCCAGTAGTACTAGCGGCACCTCCTACGAGCAGTACTTC.

This clone was seen a single time. V is TRBV28 and J is TRBJ1-1, with a tentative D call TRBD1 (5 bases). This CDR3 contains 13 residues. Trimming cost V 6 bases and J 1 base, with 9 bases left between them. Germline-derived CDR1 and CDR2 are MDHEN and SYDVKM. The CDR3 coding sequence is TGTGCCAGCAGGATGACAGCGAACACTGAAGCTTTCTTT. It codes for CASRMTANTEAFF.

Concerning this clone itself: Other DNA sequences in this sample translate to the same CDR3. CDR3 in DNA: TGCGCCAGCAGCAACGGACAGGGAGGAGAGACCCAGTACTTC. Residues: CASSNGQGGETQYF. This chain uses TRBV5-1 with TRBJ2-5; TRBD1 matches at 8 bases. The germline V gene encodes CDR1 SGHRS and CDR2 YFSETQ. This CDR3 contains 14 residues. V trimming: 4 bases; J trimming: 4 bases; junction bases outside the gene matches: 6.

This sequence joins TRBV10-1 and TRBJ2-1; 8 bases are shared with TRBD2. Germline V gene data show CDR1 as WNHNN and CDR2 as SYGVQD (reference sequence). The CDR3 runs 14 residues. The V segment lost 7 bases and the J segment 5 bases; nucleotides outside the gene matches: 7. CDR3 residues: CASIPGGINNEQFF. The CDR3 region has the DNA TGCGCCAGCATACCGGGAGGGATAAACAATGAGCAGTTCTTC.

The chain links TRBV4-1 to TRBJ1-5, with 7 bases aligning to TRBD1. The ends lost 3 bases at V and 4 bases at J; junction bases unmatched: 9. The CDR3 covers 16 residues. Germline V gives CDR1 MGHRA, CDR2 YSYEKL. In DNA form, the CDR3 reads TGCGCCAGCAGCCAGGGCGGGACAGTAGTGAATCAGCCCCAGCATTTT. Encoded protein: CASSQGGTVVNQPQHF.

CDR3 nucleotides: TGTGCCAGCAGTGAAACAGATACGCAGTATTTT. This gives the protein CASSETDTQYF. This chain connects TRBV5-6 to TRBJ2-3; no definite D call. Germline-derived CDR1 and CDR2 are SGHDT and YYEEEE. V dropped 5 bases and J dropped 3 bases, with 4 bases sitting between them. This CDR3 has 11 amino acids.

J is TRBJ2-1 and V is TRBV4-1; D gene uncertain. V was shortened by 3 bases and J by 0 bases, with 21 bases between the two germline ends. The CDR3 runs 19 residues. Germline V gene data show CDR1 as MGHRA and CDR2 as YSYEKL. The CDR3 sequence is CASSHKTTRVPVSYNEQFF. CDR3 DNA sequence: TGCGCCAGCAGCCATAAGACAACTCGGGTCCCCGTCTCCTACAATGAGCAGTTCTTC.

Details on this clone: This sample includes further DNA sequences coding for the same CDR3. The chain links TRBV6-5 to TRBJ2-7, with no clear D. V lost 0 bases to trimming and J lost 0 bases, with 6 bases between them. CDR1 and CDR2 from the germline V gene are MNHEY and SVGAGI. The CDR3 runs to 14 residues. Here the CDR3 DNA reads TGTGCCAGCAGTTACTCTACGGTCTCCTACGAGCAGTACTTC. Its protein is CASSYSTVSYEQYF.

The CDR3 sequence: CASSLVGGPLYGYTF. The CDR3 nucleotides are TGCGCCAGCAGCTTGGTAGGGGGTCCCCTCTATGGCTACACCTTC. The genes are TRBV5-1 and TRBJ1-2; D might be TRBD1 (6 bases). CDR1 SGHRS and CDR2 YFSETQ come from the germline V gene. The CDR3 contains 15 residues. The V end lost 0 bases, the J end lost 4 bases, and 13 bases lay between the germline ends.

This rearrangement joins TRBV29-1 to TRBJ1-2, with 8 bases identical to TRBD1. J lost 4 bases, V lost 6 bases, and 4 bases had no gene match. Germline V gene sequence: CDR1 SQVTM, CDR2 ANQGSEA. The CDR3 contains 12 residues. CDR3: CSVPDRVYGYTF. DNA for the CDR3: TGCAGCGTCCCGGACAGGGTCTATGGCTACACCTTC.

J is TRBJ1-1 and V is TRBV9, with a tentative D call TRBD1 (6 bases). CDR1 is SGDLS and CDR2 is YYNGEE in the germline V gene. The V end was cut by 4 bases, the J end by 0 bases, with 13 bases between. CDR3 length: 15 residues. CDR3 residues: CASSPQGHMNTEAFF. CDR3 DNA: TGTGCCAGCAGCCCCCAGGGACACATGAACACTGAAGCTTTCTTT.

The chain uses TRBV4-3 and TRBJ2-2, with 9 bases that match TRBD2. This CDR3 comprises 16 residues. The V gene's germline CDR1 is LGHNA and CDR2 YSLEER. The J segment lost 8 bases and the V segment lost 0 bases, leaving 7 bases of the junction unmatched. CDR3: CASSQEGGRALGELFF. The CDR3 DNA follows: TGCGCCAGCAGCCAAGAGGGCGGGAGGGCCCTTGGGGAGCTGTTTTTT.

This clone was seen just once. The chain employs TRBV6-5 and TRBJ2-7; no clear D. The ends were cut back, 6 bases at V and 0 bases at J, with 12 bases in the middle. CDR1 and CDR2 from the germline V gene are MNHEY and SVGAGI. The CDR3 extends over 14 amino acids. CDR3 coding DNA: TGTGCCAGCAGGCGGACGGTCAACTCCTACGAGCAGTACTTC. Amino acid sequence: CASRRTVNSYEQYF.

The chain combines TRBV27 with TRBJ1-6, with D possibly TRBD1 on 5 matching bases. CDR1 is MNHEY and CDR2 is SMNVEV in the germline V gene (reference sequence). This CDR3 region has 15 residues. Trimming took 6 bases from V and 0 from J, leaving 9 bases between them. The CDR3 is CASRRGSSYNSPLHF. CDR3 DNA sequence: TGTGCCAGCAGAAGGGGAAGCTCCTATAATTCACCCCTCCACTTT.

V and J are TRBV5-1 and TRBJ2-5; D may be TRBD2 (6 bases). The germline V gene encodes CDR1 SGHRS and CDR2 YFSETQ. V dropped 4 bases and J dropped 3 bases, with 10 bases sitting between them. This CDR3 contains 13 residues. CDR3 in DNA: TGCGCCAGCAGCACCGGGGGAGAAGAGACCCAGTACTTC. This sequence encodes CASSTGGEETQYF.

This chain joins TRBV30 and TRBJ2-1; 7 positions agree with TRBD2. Germline V gene lookup returns CDR1 GTSNPN and CDR2 SVGIG (reference sequence). The length of the CDR3 is 13 residues. The V segment lost 0 bases and the J segment 5 bases; nucleotides outside the gene matches: 1. This CDR3 is CAWSVGTNNEQFF. As DNA, the CDR3 is TGTGCCTGGAGTGTAGGGACTAACAATGAGCAGTTCTTC.

This chain connects TRBV5-3 to TRBJ2-7; a possible D gene is TRBD1 (6 bases). TRBV5-3 is an ORF, with its function uncertain. The V and J ends lost 3 bases and 0 bases respectively, with 16 bases between them. The CDR3 spans 16 residues. The CDR3 DNA reads TGTGCCAGAAGCTACAGGACAGCCAGGAGCTCCTACGAGCAGTACTTC. Residues: CARSYRTARSSYEQYF.

The chain is built from TRBV6-1 and TRBJ2-1; 9 bases are a match to TRBD2. V lost 3 bases and J lost 7; bases outside the gene matches: 4. The length of the CDR3 is 14 residues. Germline CDR1 reads MNHNS; CDR2 reads SASEGT. CDR3 amino acids: CASSDSGRRNEQFF. The CDR3 DNA follows: TGTGCCAGCAGTGATAGCGGGAGACGGAATGAGCAGTTCTTC.

The chain combines TRBV6-5 with TRBJ1-6; D gene uncertain. This CDR3 is 14 amino acids long. The V and J ends lost 6 bases and 2 bases respectively, with 8 bases between them. Germline-derived CDR1 and CDR2 are MNHEY and SVGAGI. The CDR3 DNA reads TGTGCCAGCAGCGAGGCCGCCTATAATTCACCCCTCCACTTT. Its protein is CASSEAAYNSPLHF.

CDR3 nucleotides: TGTGCCAGCAGTCCCACCTGGGGCTCCTACAATGAGCAGTTCTTC. It is translated as CASSPTWGSYNEQFF. This chain connects TRBV27 to TRBJ2-1, with D hard to call. Germline-derived CDR1 and CDR2 are MNHEY and SMNVEV (reference sequence). Trimming left V 5 bases short and J 0 bases short, with 11 bases between. CDR3 size: 15 residues.

The chain uses TRBV6-1 and TRBJ1-1; 9 nucleotides match TRBD1. The CDR3 has 15 residues. V lost 5 bases to trimming and J lost 3 bases; unmatched junction nucleotides: 7. Germline CDR1 reads MNHNS; CDR2 reads SASEGT. CDR3 DNA: TGTGCCAGCAGTAACCCCGGGACAGGGCACACTGAAGCTTTCTTT. Encoded protein: CASSNPGTGHTEAFF.

As for this clone: The sample carries other DNA sequences with the same CDR3. V is TRBV30 and J is TRBJ2-7, with D tentatively TRBD1 or TRBD2 (6 bases each). The CDR3 is made up of 14 amino acids. The V end was cut by 0 bases, the J end by 1 base, with 10 bases between. CDR1 and CDR2 from the germline V gene are GTSNPN and SVGIG (reference sequence). In nucleotides, the CDR3 is TGTGCCTGGAGTGTAGGGGGGTCATCCTACGAGCAGTACTTC. This gives the protein CAWSVGGSSYEQYF. The full variable domain, with the rest looked up from reference TRBV30 and TRBJ2-7, is SQTIHQWPATLVQPVGSPLSLECTVEGTSNPNLYWYRQAAGRGLQLLFYSVGIGQISSEVPQNLSASRPQDRQFILSSKKLLLSDSGFYLCAWSVGGSSYEQYFGPGTRLTVT.

V and J are TRBV6-5 and TRBJ1-2; 8 bases are a match to TRBD1. CDR1 is MNHEY and CDR2 is SVGAGI in the germline V gene. The CDR3 extends over 14 amino acids. Trimming removed 6 bases from V and 4 bases from J; junction bases left unmatched: 7. The CDR3 DNA sequence: TGTGCCAGCAGGGCAGGGGGCGCGAGCTATGGCTACACCTTC. Amino acids: CASRAGGASYGYTF.